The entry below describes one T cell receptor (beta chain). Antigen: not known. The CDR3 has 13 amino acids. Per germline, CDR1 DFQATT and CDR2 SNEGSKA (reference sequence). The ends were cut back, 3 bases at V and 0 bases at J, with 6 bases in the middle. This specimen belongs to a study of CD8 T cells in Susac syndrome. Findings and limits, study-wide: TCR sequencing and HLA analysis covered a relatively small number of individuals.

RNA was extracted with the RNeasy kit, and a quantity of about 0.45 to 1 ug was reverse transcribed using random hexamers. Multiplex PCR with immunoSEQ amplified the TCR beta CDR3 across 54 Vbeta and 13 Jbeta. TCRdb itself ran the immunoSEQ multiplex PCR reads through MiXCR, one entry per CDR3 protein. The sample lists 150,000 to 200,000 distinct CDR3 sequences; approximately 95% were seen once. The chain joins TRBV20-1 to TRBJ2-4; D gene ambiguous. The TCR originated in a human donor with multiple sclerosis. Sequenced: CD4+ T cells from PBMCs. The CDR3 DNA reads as TGCAGTGCTAGTGGGGTAGCCAAAAACATTCAGTACTTC. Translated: CSASGVAKNIQYF.